One T cell receptor beta chain is described in this entry. Antigen unknown. The CDR3 extends over 17 amino acids. Germline trimming cut 2 bases from V and 8 bases from J; bases unmatched to any gene: 12. CDR1 is SGHVS, CDR2 FQNEAQ, per germline. This sample is part of a study of T cell repertoires in cytomegalovirus infection. Study-level background: Indications came from public TCR beta signatures; they pointed to CMV infection and to a matching HLA type. General observations from the study: Adding up the frequency of public TCR beta families identified people who carried CMV plus the relevant HLA. Dominant in the ex vivo response were TCR beta clonotypes restricted by HLA-C and specific for CMV.

TCRdb re-called the reads with MiXCR, one entry per CDR3 protein. The sample has roughly 280,000 distinct CDR3 sequences, 22% seen once; the top ten hold around 20%. This sample comprised cultured PBMCs, obtained from culture after CMV antigen stimulation. This TCR came from a human donor in good health (CMV status not recorded). Some clones in this sample may be carry-over from other donors' samples. The genes are TRBV7-8 and TRBJ2-2; 9 nucleotides line up with TRBD2. CDR3 DNA sequence: TGTGCCAGCAGCTTATCTGAGCGGGAGGTCGTGCATGGGGAGCTGTTTTTT. Its translation: CASSLSEREVVHGELFF.